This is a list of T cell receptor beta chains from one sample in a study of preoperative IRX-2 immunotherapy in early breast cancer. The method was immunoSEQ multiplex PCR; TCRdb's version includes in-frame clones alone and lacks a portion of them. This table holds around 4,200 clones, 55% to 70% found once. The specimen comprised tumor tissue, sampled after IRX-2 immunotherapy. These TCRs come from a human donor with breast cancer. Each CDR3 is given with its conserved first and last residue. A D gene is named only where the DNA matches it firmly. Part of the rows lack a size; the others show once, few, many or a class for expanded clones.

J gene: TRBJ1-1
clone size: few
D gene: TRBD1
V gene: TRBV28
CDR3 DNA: TGTGCCAGCAGGAGGGACAGGGTTACTGAAGCTTTCTTT
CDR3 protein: CASRRDRVTEAFF

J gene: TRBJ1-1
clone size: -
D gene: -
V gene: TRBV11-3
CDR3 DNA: TGTGCCAGCAGCCAAGCTAAGGAGGGCGCTGAAGCTTTCTTT
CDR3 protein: CASSQAKEGAEAFF

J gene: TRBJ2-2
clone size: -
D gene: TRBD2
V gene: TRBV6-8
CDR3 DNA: TGTGCCAGCAGACTAGCGGGAGTACACAGGGCCGGGGAGCTGTTTTTT
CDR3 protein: CASRLAGVHRAGELFF

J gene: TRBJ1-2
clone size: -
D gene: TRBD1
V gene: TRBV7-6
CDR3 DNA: TGTGCCAGCAGCCCCCGGACAGGGATTAACTATGGCTACACCTTC
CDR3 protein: CASSPRTGINYGYTF

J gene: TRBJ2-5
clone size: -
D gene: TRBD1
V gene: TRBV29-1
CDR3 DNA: TGCAGCGGGGATTTACAGGGGGCAGTGGGAGGGCCGGGAGAGACCCAGTACTTC
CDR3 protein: CSGDLQGAVGGPGETQYF

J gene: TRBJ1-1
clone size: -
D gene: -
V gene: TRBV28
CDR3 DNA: TGTGCCAGCAGTTTGGAATGGCAGATGAACACTGAAGCTTTCTTT
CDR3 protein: CASSLEWQMNTEAFF

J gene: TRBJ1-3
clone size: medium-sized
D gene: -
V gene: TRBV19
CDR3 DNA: TGTGCCACCGCGGGATGGGGGGCGGACGGAAACACCATATATTTT
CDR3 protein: CATAGWGADGNTIYF

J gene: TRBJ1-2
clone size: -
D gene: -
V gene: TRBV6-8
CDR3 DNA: TGTGCCAGCAGAGGGGGGTCAGGTGGCTACACCTTC
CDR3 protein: CASRGGSGGYTF

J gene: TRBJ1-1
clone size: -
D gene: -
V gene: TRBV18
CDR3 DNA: TGTGCCAGCTCACGTTCGGAGGTCACTGAAGCTTTCTTT
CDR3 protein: CASSRSEVTEAFF

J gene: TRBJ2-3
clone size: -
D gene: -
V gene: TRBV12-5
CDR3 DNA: TGTGCTAGTGGTTTCCCCCCCGCGAGAGTTTCCAGGGAGGAAGATACGCAGTATTTT
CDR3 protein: CASGFPPARVSREEDTQYF

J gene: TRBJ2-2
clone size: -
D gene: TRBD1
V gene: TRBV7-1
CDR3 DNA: TGTGCCAGCAGCTTAACAGGGGGCAAAATTAGCGGGGAGCTGTTTTTT
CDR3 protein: CASSLTGGKISGELFF

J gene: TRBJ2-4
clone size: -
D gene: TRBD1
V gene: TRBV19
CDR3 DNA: TGTGCCAGTAGTATAGGCGGGACAGGGCAGAACATTCAGTACTTC
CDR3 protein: CASSIGGTGQNIQYF

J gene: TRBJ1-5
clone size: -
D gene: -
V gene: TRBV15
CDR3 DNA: TGTGCCACCAGCAGCTGGGGAATGGCCGATCAGCCCCAGCATTTT
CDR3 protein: CATSSWGMADQPQHF

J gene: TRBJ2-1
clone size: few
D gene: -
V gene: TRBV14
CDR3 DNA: TGTGCCAGCAGCCCAGGATCTCACAATGAGCAGTTCTTC
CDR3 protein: CASSPGSHNEQFF

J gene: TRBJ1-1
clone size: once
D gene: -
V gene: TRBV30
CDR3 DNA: TGTGCCTGGAGTGTACCCCCCCCGGGGGGGCGGGGGGATATGAACACTGAAGCTTTCTTT
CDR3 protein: CAWSVPPPGGRGDMNTEAFF

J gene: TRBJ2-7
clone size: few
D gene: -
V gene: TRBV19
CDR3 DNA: TGTGCCAGTAGTATGGAGGGCTCCTACGAGCAGTACTTC
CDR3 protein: CASSMEGSYEQYF

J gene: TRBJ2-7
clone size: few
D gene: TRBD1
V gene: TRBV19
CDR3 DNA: TGTGCCAGTAGTACCCAAGCCGGGACAGCCTACGAGCAGTACTTC
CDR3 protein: CASSTQAGTAYEQYF

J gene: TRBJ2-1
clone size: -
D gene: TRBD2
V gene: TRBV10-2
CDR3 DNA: TGCGCCAGCACCATGAGCCTAGCGGGCGGGTCCAATGAGCAGTTCTTC
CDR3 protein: CASTMSLAGGSNEQFF

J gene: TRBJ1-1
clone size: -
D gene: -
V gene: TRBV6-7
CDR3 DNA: TGTGCCAGCAGTTTAAGAGATGAAGCTTTCTTT
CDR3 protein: CASSLRDEAFF

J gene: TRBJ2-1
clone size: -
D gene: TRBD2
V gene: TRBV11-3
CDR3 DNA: TGTGCCAGCAGCGCGGGACTAGCGGGAGGTCTCGGATACAATGAGCAGTTCTTC
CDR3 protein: CASSAGLAGGLGYNEQFF

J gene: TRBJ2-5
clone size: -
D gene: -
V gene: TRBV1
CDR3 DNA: TGCGCCAGCAGCGTAAGCGTCTCCGGGAGGGCCGGAGAGACCCAGTACTTC
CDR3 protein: CASSVSVSGRAGETQYF

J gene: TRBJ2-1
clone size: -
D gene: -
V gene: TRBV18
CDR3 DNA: TGTGCCAGCTCACCCCAGACAGGCTACAATGAGCAGTTCTTC
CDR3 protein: CASSPQTGYNEQFF

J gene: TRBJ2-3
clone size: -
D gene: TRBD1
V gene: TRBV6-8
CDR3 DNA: TGTGCCAGCAGTGCAGGGGGCAGCACAGATACGCAGTATTTT
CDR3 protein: CASSAGGSTDTQYF

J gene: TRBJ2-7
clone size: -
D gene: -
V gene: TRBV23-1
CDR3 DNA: TGCGCCAGCAGCTTGGGGGGGCGCGACGAGCAGTACTTC
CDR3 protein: CASSLGGRDEQYF

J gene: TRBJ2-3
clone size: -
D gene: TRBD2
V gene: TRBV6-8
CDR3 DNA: TGTGCCAGCAGTTACTTCTGGGGAGGGGGCACAGATACGCAGTATTTT
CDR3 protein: CASSYFWGGGTDTQYF

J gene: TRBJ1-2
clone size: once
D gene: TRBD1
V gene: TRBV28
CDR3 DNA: TGTGCCAGCAGTTTCCCAGGGTCAGGGGGCTATGGCTACACCTTC
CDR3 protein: CASSFPGSGGYGYTF

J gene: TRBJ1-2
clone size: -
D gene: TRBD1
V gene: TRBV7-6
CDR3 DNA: TGTGCCAGCAGCGCCGGGACAGGGTTACAAGGCTACACCTTC
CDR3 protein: CASSAGTGLQGYTF

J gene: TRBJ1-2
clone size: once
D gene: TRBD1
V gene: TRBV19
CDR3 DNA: TGTGCCAGTAGTCGGACAGGGGCCAGGGGCTACACCTTC
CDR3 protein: CASSRTGARGYTF

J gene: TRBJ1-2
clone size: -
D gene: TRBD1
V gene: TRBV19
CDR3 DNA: TGTGCCAGTAGTAAGGCACAGGGGAATTGGTATGGCTACACCTTC
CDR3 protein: CASSKAQGNWYGYTF

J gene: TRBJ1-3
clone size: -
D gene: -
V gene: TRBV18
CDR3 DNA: TGTGCCAGCTCACCCGACAGGAGCCCTGGAAACACCATATATTTT
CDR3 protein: CASSPDRSPGNTIYF

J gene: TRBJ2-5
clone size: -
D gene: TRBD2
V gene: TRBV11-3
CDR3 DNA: TGTGCCAGCAGCTTAAGCGGGAGTGGAGAGACCCAGTACTTC
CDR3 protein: CASSLSGSGETQYF

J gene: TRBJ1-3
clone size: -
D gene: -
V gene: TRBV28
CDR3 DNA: TGTGCCAGCCGTAGGGAGGCTGGAAACACCATATATTTT
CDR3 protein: CASRREAGNTIYF

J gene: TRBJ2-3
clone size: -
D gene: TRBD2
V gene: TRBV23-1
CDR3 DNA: TGCGCCAGCAGCCCCGGACTAGCGGGAGCGGGTACGCAGTATTTT
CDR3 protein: CASSPGLAGAGTQYF

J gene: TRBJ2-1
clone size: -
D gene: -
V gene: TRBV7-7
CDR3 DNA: TGTGCCAGCAGCTTGTTCGGCGGGAAAACCTACAATGAGCAGTTCTTC
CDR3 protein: CASSLFGGKTYNEQFF

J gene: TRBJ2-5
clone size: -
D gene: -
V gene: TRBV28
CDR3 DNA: TGTGCCAGCAGTCCCCCCCGGGACATGCAAGAGACCCAGTACTTC
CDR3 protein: CASSPPRDMQETQYF

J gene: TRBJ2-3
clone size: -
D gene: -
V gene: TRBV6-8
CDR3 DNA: TGTGCCATCAGTGGTAGCGGAGCGAACACAGATACGCAGTATTTT
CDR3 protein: CAISGSGANTDTQYF